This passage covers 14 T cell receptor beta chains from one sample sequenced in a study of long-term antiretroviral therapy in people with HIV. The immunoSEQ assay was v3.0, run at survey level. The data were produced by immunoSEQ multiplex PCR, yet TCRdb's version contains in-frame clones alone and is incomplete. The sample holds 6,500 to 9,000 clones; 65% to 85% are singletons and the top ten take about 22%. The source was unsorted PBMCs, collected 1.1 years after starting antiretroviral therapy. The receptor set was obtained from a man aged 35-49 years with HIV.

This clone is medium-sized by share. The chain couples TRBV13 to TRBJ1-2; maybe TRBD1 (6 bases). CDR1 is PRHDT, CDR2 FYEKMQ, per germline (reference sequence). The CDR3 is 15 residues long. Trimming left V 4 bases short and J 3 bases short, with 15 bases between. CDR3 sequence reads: CASSWPEEGDYGYTF. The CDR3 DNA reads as TGTGCCAGCAGCTGGCCTGAGGAGGGGGACTATGGCTACACCTTC. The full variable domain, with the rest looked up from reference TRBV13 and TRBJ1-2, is AAGVIQSPRHLIKEKRETATLKCYPIPRHDTVYWYQQGPGQDPQFLISFYEKMQSDKGSIPDRFSAQQFSDYHSELNMSSLELGDSALYFCASSWPEEGDYGYTFGSGTRLTVV.

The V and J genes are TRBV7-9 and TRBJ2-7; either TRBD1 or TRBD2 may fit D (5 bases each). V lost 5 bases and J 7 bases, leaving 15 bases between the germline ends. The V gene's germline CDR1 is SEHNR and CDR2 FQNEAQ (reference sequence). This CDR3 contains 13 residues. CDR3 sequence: CASSRDLPGEQYF. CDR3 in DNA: TGTGCCAGCAGCCGGGACCTTCCGGGGGAGCAGTACTTC.

Here the CDR3 reads CASSGGRAGWETQYF. In DNA, the CDR3 is TGTGCCAGCAGTGGGGGGAGGGCCGGGTGGGAGACCCAGTACTTC. The chain couples TRBV11-2 to TRBJ2-5; 7 bases align to TRBD2. J gave up 5 bases and V 6 bases, and 12 bases lay outside the gene matches. Germline CDR1 SGHAT, CDR2 FQNNGV. The CDR3 runs to 15 residues.

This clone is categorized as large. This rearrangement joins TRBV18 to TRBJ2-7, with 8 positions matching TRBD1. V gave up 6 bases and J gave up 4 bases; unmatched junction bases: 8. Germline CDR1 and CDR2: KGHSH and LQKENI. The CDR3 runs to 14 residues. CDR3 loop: CASSLATGEYEQYF. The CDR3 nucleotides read TGTGCCAGCTCCTTAGCGACAGGGGAGTACGAGCAGTACTTC.

The CDR3 sequence is CAISESVGPDGYTF. The CDR3 DNA is TGTGCCATCAGTGAGTCGGTGGGTCCGGATGGCTACACCTTC. This chain links TRBV10-3 with TRBJ1-2; D is unresolved. This CDR3 region has 14 residues. The germline V and J ends were trimmed by 0 bases and 6 bases, with 11 bases remaining between them. Germline V gene sequence: CDR1 ENHRY, CDR2 SYGVKD.

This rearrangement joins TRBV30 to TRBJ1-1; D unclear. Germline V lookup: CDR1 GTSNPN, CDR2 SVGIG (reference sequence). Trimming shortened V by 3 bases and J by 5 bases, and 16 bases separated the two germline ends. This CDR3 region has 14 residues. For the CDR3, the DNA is TGTGCCTGGAGCCTTACCCTAAGGCGGACTGAAGCTTTCTTT. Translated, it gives CAWSLTLRRTEAFF. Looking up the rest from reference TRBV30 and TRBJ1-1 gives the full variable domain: SQTIHQWPATLVQPVGSPLSLECTVEGTSNPNLYWYRQAAGRGLQLLFYSVGIGQISSEVPQNLSASRPQDRQFILSSKKLLLSDSGFYLCAWSLTLRRTEAFFGQGTRLTVV.

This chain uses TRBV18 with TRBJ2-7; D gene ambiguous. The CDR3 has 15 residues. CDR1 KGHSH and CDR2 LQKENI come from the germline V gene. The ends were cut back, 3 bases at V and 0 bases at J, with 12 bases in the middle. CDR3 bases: TGTGCCAGCTCACCGGAAGGCTATAGCTCCTACGAGCAGTACTTC. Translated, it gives CASSPEGYSSYEQYF.

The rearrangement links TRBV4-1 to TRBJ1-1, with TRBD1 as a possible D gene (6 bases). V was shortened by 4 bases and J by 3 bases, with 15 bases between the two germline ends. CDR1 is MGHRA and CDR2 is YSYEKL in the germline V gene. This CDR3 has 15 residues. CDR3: CASSPATGWDTEAFF. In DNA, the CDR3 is TGCGCCAGCAGCCCCGCCACAGGGTGGGACACTGAAGCTTTCTTT.

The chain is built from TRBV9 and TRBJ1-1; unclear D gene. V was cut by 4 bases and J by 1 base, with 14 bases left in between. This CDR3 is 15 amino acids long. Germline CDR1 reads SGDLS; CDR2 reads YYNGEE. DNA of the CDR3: TGTGCCAGCAGCCCCGCCATTATCCAGAACACTGAAGCTTTCTTT. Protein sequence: CASSPAIIQNTEAFF.

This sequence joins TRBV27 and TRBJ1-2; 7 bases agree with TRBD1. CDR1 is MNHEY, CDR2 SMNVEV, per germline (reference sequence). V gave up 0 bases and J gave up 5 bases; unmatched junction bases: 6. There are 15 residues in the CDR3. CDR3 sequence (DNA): TGTGCCAGCAGTTTATCCAGGGGGTCGGTTTATGGCTACACCTTC. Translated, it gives CASSLSRGSVYGYTF.

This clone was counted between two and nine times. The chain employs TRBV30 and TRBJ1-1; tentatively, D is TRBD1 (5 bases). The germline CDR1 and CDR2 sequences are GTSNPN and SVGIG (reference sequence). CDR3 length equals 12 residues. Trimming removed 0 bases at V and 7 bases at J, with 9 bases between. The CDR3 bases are TGTGCCTGGAGTGTTGGACAAGTTGAAGCTTTCTTT. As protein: CAWSVGQVEAFF.

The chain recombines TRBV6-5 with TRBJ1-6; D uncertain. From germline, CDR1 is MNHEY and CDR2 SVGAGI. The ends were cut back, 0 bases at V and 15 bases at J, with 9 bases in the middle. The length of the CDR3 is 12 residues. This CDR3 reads CASSYSSGVLHF. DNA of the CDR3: TGTGCCAGCAGTTACTCGAGCGGGGTCCTCCACTTT.

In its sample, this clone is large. The CDR3 DNA reads TGCAGCGTTTCTTGGGGTATGAACACTGAAGCTTTCTTT. Its protein product is CSVSWGMNTEAFF. This sequence joins TRBV29-1 and TRBJ1-1; D ambiguous. V was cut by 5 bases and J by 0 bases, with 10 bases left in between. The CDR3 length is 13 residues. The germline V gene has CDR1 SQVTM and CDR2 ANQGSEA.

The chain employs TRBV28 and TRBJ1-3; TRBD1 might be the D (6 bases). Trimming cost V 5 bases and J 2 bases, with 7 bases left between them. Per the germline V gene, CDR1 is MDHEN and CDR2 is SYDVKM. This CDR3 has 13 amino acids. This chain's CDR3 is CASSRGTGNTIYF. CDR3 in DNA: TGTGCCAGCAGTAGGGGGACTGGAAACACCATATATTTT.